This T cell receptor (beta chain) was observed in a study of Ad26.COV2.S vaccination and SARS-CoV-2 variants. Study in general: By the intramuscular route, Ad26.COV2.S was given once, or twice 56 days apart.

Sequencing was performed with immunoSEQ multiplex PCR; in TCRdb, only in-frame clones are kept and a portion is missing. The data hold a few hundred thousand clones, with about 83% observed a single time. Treatment given: roughly 20 received Ad26.COV2.S at low or high dose, single or two shots; about 5 received placebo; per-sample allocation not given. It was on day 63 after the first vaccine or placebo injection that samples were taken. An adult donor aged 18-55 years was enrolled in Boston. The TCR originated in a person between 18 and 65 years old who received the Ad26.COV2.S COVID-19 vaccine or a placebo. The sequencing used peripheral blood, collected in a trial of Ad26.COV2.S vaccine versus placebo.

The CDR3 loop reads CASSPRGQMNTEAFF. CDR3 bases: TGTGCCAGCTCACCAAGGGGACAGATGAACACTGAAGCTTTCTTT. The chain links TRBV18 to TRBJ1-1; 7 nucleotides align to TRBD1. Looked up from germline, CDR1 is KGHSH and CDR2 is LQKENI. Trimming took 2 bases from V and 0 from J; bases not matched to a gene: 3. The CDR3 totals 15 residues.